Each of the 4 T cell receptor beta chains below was sequenced from the same sample in a study of early T cells in non-severe SARS-CoV-2 infection. TCRdb called the 5' RACE reads again in MiXCR, with one record for every CDR3 protein. The data contain about 89,000 distinct CDR3 sequences, roughly 15% of them singletons. The specimen was whole blood, collected at baseline. The receptors come from an adult who was a healthcare worker with PCR-confirmed SARS-CoV-2 infection or an uninfected control (not recorded which).

The genes are TRBV9 and TRBJ1-3, with 7 positions matching TRBD1. Germline assignment: CDR1 SGDLS and CDR2 YYNGEE. The CDR3 spans 14 residues. V shed 1 base, J shed 4 bases, and the junction held 2 bases outside the gene matches. The CDR3 is CASSVRDSGNTIYF. As DNA, the CDR3 is TGTGCCAGCAGCGTAAGGGACAGCGGAAACACCATATATTTT.

The chain links TRBV2 to TRBJ2-1, with 7 bases aligning to TRBD2. Germline CDR1 is SNHLY and CDR2 is FYNNEI. With 4 bases clipped from V and 9 bases from J, the junction kept 9 bases outside the gene matches. CDR3 size: 14 residues. For the CDR3, the DNA is TGTGCCAGCAGTGCCAGCGGGGAGCCGGCTGAGCAGTTCTTC. Its protein is CASSASGEPAEQFF.

This rearrangement joins TRBV5-1 to TRBJ2-3; 9 nucleotides match TRBD2. V was pared by 0 bases and J by 5 bases, with 4 bases of the junction left unmatched. The CDR3 consists of 15 residues. The germline V gene has CDR1 SGHRS and CDR2 YFSETQ. CDR3 loop: CASSLVAGEGDTQYF. The DNA for the CDR3 is TGCGCCAGCAGCTTGGTAGCGGGAGAGGGAGATACGCAGTATTTT.

This clonotype was counted ten times or more. This chain connects TRBV6-1 to TRBJ2-5; 11 bases agree with TRBD2. With V trimmed by 7 bases and J by 0 bases, 1 base remained unmatched. There are 14 residues in the CDR3. Germline CDR1 is MNHNS and CDR2 is SASEGT. The CDR3 DNA follows: TGTGCCAGCACTAGCGGGAGGCACCAAGAGACCCAGTACTTC. It specifies CASTSGRHQETQYF.